The 9 T cell receptor beta chains presented below share a single source sample, sequenced in a study of cytotoxic CD8 clonotypes in ibrutinib-treated CLL. The repertoire was sequenced with immunoSEQ multiplex PCR; TCRdb's copy has only in-frame clones and lacks some. The repertoire holds 97,000 or so clones, about 72% seen once, with under 35% in the top ten. Sequences were derived from PBMCs, sampled after 12 months of ibrutinib treatment. The receptors here all came from a human donor with chronic lymphocytic leukemia.

V is TRBV7-6 and J is TRBJ2-7; TRBD1 matches at 8 bases. The CDR3 totals 16 residues. With 1 base clipped from V and 0 bases from J, the junction kept 5 bases outside the gene matches. Germline CDR1 SGHVS, CDR2 FNYEAQ. The CDR3 protein is CASSLGTGGYSYEQYF. CDR3 nucleotides: TGTGCCAGCAGCTTAGGTACAGGGGGTTACTCCTACGAGCAGTACTTC.

This clone was detected a few times. Other nucleotide sequences in the sample specify the same CDR3. The chain links TRBV5-1 to TRBJ2-7, with 9 nucleotides matching TRBD1. Per germline, CDR1 SGHRS and CDR2 YFSETQ. V was clipped by 0 bases and J by 6 bases; unmatched bases: 4. The CDR3 sequence is 14 residues long. The CDR3, as DNA: TGCGCCAGCAGCTTGGAGGGACAGGGATTCGAGCAGTACTTC. This codes for CASSLEGQGFEQYF.

The chain is built from TRBV28 and TRBJ1-2; 8 bases fit TRBD1. Germline values: CDR1 MDHEN, CDR2 SYDVKM. With 6 bases clipped from V and 0 bases from J, the junction kept 3 bases outside the gene matches. The CDR3 has 14 amino acids. The CDR3 loop reads CASRKTGANYGYTF. DNA of the CDR3: TGTGCCAGCAGAAAGACAGGGGCTAACTATGGCTACACCTTC.

As DNA, the CDR3 is TGTGCCAGCAGTTTAGGGGGGGGAGAGACCCAGTACTTC. Translating gives CASSLGGGETQYF. This rearrangement joins TRBV28 to TRBJ2-5; 7 nucleotides align to TRBD2. The germline gives CDR1 MDHEN, CDR2 SYDVKM. CDR3 size: 13 residues. The V and J ends lost 2 bases and 4 bases, in that order; junction bases with no gene match: 1.

V usage is TRBV6-1 and J usage is TRBJ1-2, with D possibly TRBD1 on 6 matching bases. CDR3 length equals 13 residues. Germline assignment: CDR1 MNHNS and CDR2 SASEGT. Trimming took 8 bases from V and 5 from J, leaving 15 bases between them. CDR3 loop: CASLGQTVYGYTF. In DNA, the CDR3 is TGTGCCAGCCTCGGACAGACCGTTTATGGCTACACCTTC.

This clone was detected once. The V and J genes are TRBV5-4 and TRBJ2-2; 11 bases line up with TRBD1. V was clipped by 4 bases and J by 7 bases; unmatched bases: 9. Germline CDR1 reads SGHNT; CDR2 reads YYREEE (reference sequence). This CDR3 contains 16 residues. Written as DNA, the CDR3 is TGTGCCAGCAGCCGAGGACAGGGGGCGCCAGTCGGGGAGCTGTTTTTT. This translates into CASSRGQGAPVGELFF.

The chain carries TRBV28 and TRBJ2-2, with D possibly TRBD2 on 5 matching bases. Germline values: CDR1 MDHEN, CDR2 SYDVKM. The CDR3 totals 13 residues. V was trimmed by 7 bases and J by 6 bases, leaving 12 bases between them. The CDR3 spells CASTSGWAGELFF. CDR3 DNA sequence: TGTGCCAGCACCTCGGGGTGGGCCGGGGAGCTGTTTTTT. The full variable domain, completed using reference TRBV28 and TRBJ2-2, is DVKVTQSSRYLVKRTGEKVFLECVQDMDHENMFWYRQDPGLGLRLIYFSYDVKMKEKGDIPEGYSVSREKKERFSLILESASTNQTSMYLCASTSGWAGELFFGEGSRLTVL.

The V and J genes are TRBV7-9 and TRBJ2-7, with D perhaps matching TRBD1 (7 bases). The CDR3 consists of 14 residues. V was shortened by 3 bases and J by 3 bases, with 12 bases between the two germline ends. Germline-derived CDR1 and CDR2 are SEHNR and FQNEAQ (reference sequence). CDR3 nucleotides: TGTGCCAGCAGCTTCAGGGGGGTTGGCTACGAGCAGTACTTC. It translates to CASSFRGVGYEQYF.

V is TRBV27 and J is TRBJ1-6; no definite D call. This CDR3 spans 15 amino acids. Trimming stripped 2 bases from V and 5 bases from J, with 10 bases between. Germline CDR1 is MNHEY and CDR2 is SMNVEV (reference sequence). The DNA for the CDR3 is TGTGCCAGCAGTTTAAGTGGCGGAGATAATTCACCCCTCCACTTT. It yields the protein CASSLSGGDNSPLHF.